The 12 T cell receptor beta chains below were found in one sample sequenced in a study of shared clonotypes between healthy human individuals. The data were produced by immunoSEQ multiplex PCR, yet TCRdb's version contains in-frame clones alone and is incomplete. The sample has 2 million to 3 million clones; roughly 92% are singletons. The sequenced material came from naive CD4+ T cells sorted from blood. Subset: CD45RA+ positively selected. All receptors derive from a man aged 18 to 29 in good health.

The V call is TRBV9, the J call TRBJ1-6; D possibly corresponds to TRBD1 (5 bases). The CDR3 spans 14 residues. Germline loops: CDR1 SGDLS, CDR2 YYNGEE. Trimming took 3 bases from V and 6 from J, leaving 10 bases between them. CDR3 DNA: TGTGCCAGCAGCGCCTCCCAGGGTAATTCACCCCTCCACTTT. It is translated as CASSASQGNSPLHF.

The rearrangement uses TRBV10-3 and TRBJ2-2; D might be TRBD1 (6 bases). The germline V gene encodes CDR1 ENHRY and CDR2 SYGVKD. V dropped 8 bases and J dropped 2 bases, with 15 bases sitting between them. This CDR3 has 15 amino acids. The CDR3 protein is CAIARGQINTGELFF. CDR3 bases: TGTGCCATCGCCCGGGGACAAATAAACACCGGGGAGCTGTTTTTT.

The CDR3 region is CASSSTRYNEQFF. CDR3 bases: TGTGCCAGCAGTTCGACTCGCTACAATGAGCAGTTCTTC. The rearrangement links TRBV7-2 to TRBJ2-1; no firm D call. From germline, CDR1 is SGHTA and CDR2 FQGNSA. The CDR3 has 13 residues. With 6 bases removed from V and 3 bases from J, the gap between germline ends came to 9 bases.

The chain employs TRBV6-6 and TRBJ2-5, with 11 bases that match TRBD2. The DNA end lines up better with TRBJ2-7; the J call may be wrong. The CDR3 is made up of 15 amino acids. From germline, CDR1 is MNHNY and CDR2 SVGAGI (reference sequence). CDR3 residues: CASSYGTSGTYEQYF. CDR3 bases: TGTGCCAGCAGTTATGGGACTAGCGGTACCTACGAGCAGTACTTC.

This clone was counted only a few times. J is TRBJ2-2 and V is TRBV10-1; no clear D. In germline, CDR1 is WNHNN, CDR2 SYGVQD (reference sequence). V lost 7 bases to trimming and J lost 0 bases, with 12 bases between them. This CDR3 comprises 15 residues. The CDR3 nucleotides read TGCGCCAGCATTTACACGCCGTCGAACACCGGGGAGCTGTTTTTT. Translating gives CASIYTPSNTGELFF.

On this clone: Additional DNA sequences in this sample encode the identical CDR3. V gene TRBV7-2 combines with J gene TRBJ2-3; 15 positions match TRBD2. The CDR3 is 16 residues long. The germline V gene has CDR1 SGHTA and CDR2 FQGNSA. After removal of 3 bases from V and 3 bases from J, the junction contained 1 base not matched to a gene. The CDR3 is CASSLGLAGGTDTQYF. For the CDR3, the DNA is TGTGCCAGCAGCTTGGGACTAGCGGGAGGTACAGATACGCAGTATTTT. The variable domain in full, with the rest retrieved from reference TRBV7-2 and TRBJ2-3, is GAGVSQSPSNKVTEKGKDVELRCDPISGHTALYWYRQSLGQGLEFLIYFQGNSAPDKSGLPSDRFSAERTGGSVSTLTIQRTQQEDSAVYLCASSLGLAGGTDTQYFGPGTRLTVL.

The gene calls are TRBV7-8 and TRBJ2-7, with 14 bases that match TRBD2. CDR3 length equals 17 residues. The germline V gene encodes CDR1 SGHVS and CDR2 FQNEAQ. J lost 3 bases, V lost 5 bases, and 9 bases had no gene match. The DNA for the CDR3 is TGTGCCAGCAGCCGGACTAGCGGGGGGCATATGTTCTACGAGCAGTACTTC. Translation: CASSRTSGGHMFYEQYF.

This clone occurred once. V is TRBV11-2 and J is TRBJ2-7; 7 bases fit TRBD2. Germline assignment: CDR1 SGHAT and CDR2 FQNNGV. The CDR3 is 18 amino acids. Trimming at V came to 0 bases and at J to 5 bases, leaving 16 bases not matched to a gene. Here the CDR3 reads CASSLDEGTIYSGNEQYF. The DNA of the CDR3 is TGTGCCAGCAGCTTAGATGAAGGGACTATCTATTCGGGGAACGAGCAGTACTTC.

V usage is TRBV2 and J usage is TRBJ1-5, with TRBD1 matching 8 bases. The CDR3 has 14 residues. V gave up 7 bases and J gave up 3 bases; unmatched junction bases: 5. Germline values: CDR1 SNHLY, CDR2 FYNNEI. The CDR3 nucleotides read TGTGCCAGCAATACAGGGGGGAACAATCAGCCCCAGCATTTT. Translated: CASNTGGNNQPQHF.

Only one count was recorded for this clone. The chain joins TRBV5-8 to TRBJ2-7; 8 nucleotides agree with TRBD1. Trimming at V came to 4 bases and at J to 1 base, leaving 7 bases not matched to a gene. CDR1 is SGHTS and CDR2 is YDEGEE in the germline V gene. This CDR3 contains 15 residues. This chain's CDR3 is CASSPGQGSSYEQYF. The CDR3 DNA reads TGTGCCAGCAGCCCTGGACAGGGTTCTTCCTACGAGCAGTACTTC.

A word on this clone: The same CDR3 also results from other DNA sequences found in this sample. The chain recombines TRBV30 with TRBJ1-1; no definite D call. V was cut by 0 bases and J by 0 bases, with 8 bases left in between. CDR3 size: 14 residues. Per germline, CDR1 GTSNPN and CDR2 SVGIG (reference sequence). CDR3 region: CAWSVTGLNTEAFF. The CDR3, as DNA: TGTGCCTGGAGTGTTACGGGGTTGAACACTGAAGCTTTCTTT.

The chain joins TRBV18 to TRBJ2-3; the match to TRBD2 covers 9 bases. Per germline, CDR1 KGHSH and CDR2 LQKENI. J lost 9 bases, V lost 3 bases, and 7 bases had no gene match. This CDR3 spans 14 amino acids. Written as DNA, the CDR3 is TGTGCCAGCTCACCCATAGCGGGAGAGGAGACGCAGTATTTT. This gives the protein CASSPIAGEETQYF.